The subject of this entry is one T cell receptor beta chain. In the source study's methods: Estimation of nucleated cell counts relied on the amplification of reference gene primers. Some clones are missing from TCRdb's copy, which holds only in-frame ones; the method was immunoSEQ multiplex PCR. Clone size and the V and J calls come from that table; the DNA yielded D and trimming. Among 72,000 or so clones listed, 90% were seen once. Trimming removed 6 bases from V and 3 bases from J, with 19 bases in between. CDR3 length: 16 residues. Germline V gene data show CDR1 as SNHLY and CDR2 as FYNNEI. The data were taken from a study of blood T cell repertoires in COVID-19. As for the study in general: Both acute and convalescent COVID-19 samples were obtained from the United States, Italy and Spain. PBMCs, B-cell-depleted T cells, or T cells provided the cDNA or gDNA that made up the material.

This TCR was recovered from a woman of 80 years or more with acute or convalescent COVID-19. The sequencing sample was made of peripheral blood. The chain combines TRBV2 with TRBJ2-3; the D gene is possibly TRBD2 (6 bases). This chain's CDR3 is CASSAIPGDWTDTQYF. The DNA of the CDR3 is TGTGCCAGCAGCGCAATCCCGGGAGATTGGACAGATACGCAGTATTTT.